These 32 T cell receptor beta chains originate from one sample sequenced in a study of T cells after yellow fever vaccination. TCRdb processed the 5' RACE reads anew with MiXCR; each CDR3 protein has one entry. This sample carries under 550,000 distinct CDR3 sequences, about a fifth of them seen once, and the ten largest clones take roughly 16%. The input for sequencing was PBMCs, taken roughly 20 days after the first yellow fever vaccination. These receptors came from a man aged 18 to 29 who received the YFV17D yellow fever vaccine.

This clonotype was recorded a few times. The J gene is TRBJ2-5, the V gene TRBV10-3; TRBD2 matches at 11 bases. V was pared by 4 bases and J by 2 bases, with 3 bases of the junction left unmatched. Germline CDR1 and CDR2: ENHRY and SYGVKD. The CDR3 sequence is 15 residues long. The CDR3 DNA sequence: TGTGCCATCAGTGGCCTAGCGGGGGGTCAAGAGACCCAGTACTTC. Amino acid sequence: CAISGLAGGQETQYF.

V and J are TRBV11-2 and TRBJ2-1; D gene ambiguous. Trimming removed 5 bases at V and 8 bases at J, with 22 bases between. Per the germline V gene, CDR1 is SGHAT and CDR2 is FQNNGV. This CDR3 has 16 amino acids. The CDR3 spells CASSLKRPPLTHEQFF. CDR3 sequence (DNA): TGTGCCAGCAGCCTAAAACGACCCCCTTTGACCCATGAGCAGTTCTTC.

V is TRBV2 and J is TRBJ1-2; 9 bases match TRBD1. V was pared by 6 bases and J by 4 bases, with 9 bases of the junction left unmatched. The CDR3 length is 15 residues. CDR1 and CDR2 from the germline V gene are SNHLY and FYNNEI. CDR3: CASRVQTGGAYGYTF. DNA for the CDR3: TGTGCCAGCAGGGTTCAGACAGGGGGGGCCTATGGCTACACCTTC.

The CDR3: CASTPPQDRVNEQYF. The CDR3 DNA reads TGTGCCAGCACGCCCCCACAGGACAGGGTAAACGAGCAGTACTTC. The chain joins TRBV7-9 to TRBJ2-7; TRBD1 matches 8 bases. The germline gives CDR1 SEHNR, CDR2 FQNEAQ (reference sequence). V lost 7 bases and J lost 5; bases outside the gene matches: 13. The CDR3 extends over 15 amino acids.

This clonotype was seen a handful of times. The chain uses TRBV5-6 and TRBJ2-5, with no clear D. The CDR3 spans 12 residues. Trimming pared 0 bases from V and 7 bases from J, leaving 7 bases between. Germline V gives CDR1 SGHDT, CDR2 YYEEEE. The CDR3 protein is CASSLGWGTQYF. In nucleotides, the CDR3 is TGTGCCAGCAGCTTGGGTTGGGGGACCCAGTACTTC.

For the CDR3, the DNA is TGTGCCAGCACGGACCAGGGGAAAGCTTTCTTT. It codes for CASTDQGKAFF. This chain joins TRBV28 and TRBJ1-1; TRBD1 is a possible D gene (6 bases). Germline-derived CDR1 and CDR2 are MDHEN and SYDVKM. Trimming pared 7 bases from V and 9 bases from J, leaving 12 bases between. This CDR3 has 11 amino acids.

This clonotype has just a few counts. This chain connects TRBV18 to TRBJ2-1, with 7 bases that match TRBD1. The V and J ends lost 0 bases and 6 bases, in that order; junction bases with no gene match: 8. CDR1 is KGHSH and CDR2 is LQKENI in the germline V gene. The CDR3 totals 16 residues. CDR3 coding DNA: TGTGCCAGCTCACCACCTAACAGGGGTGATCGCAATGAGCAGTTCTTC. Translating it yields CASSPPNRGDRNEQFF. The variable domain in full, completed from reference TRBV18 and TRBJ2-1, reads NAGVMQNPRHLVRRRGQEARLRCSPMKGHSHVYWYRQLPEEGLKFMVYLQKENIIDESGMPKERFSAEFPKEGPSILRIQQVVRGDSAAYFCASSPPNRGDRNEQFFGPGTRLTVL.

This chain joins TRBV6-5 and TRBJ2-5, with 9 bases aligning to TRBD2. This CDR3 contains 15 residues. V lost 2 bases and J lost 3; bases outside the gene matches: 4. The germline V gene has CDR1 MNHEY and CDR2 SVGAGI. CDR3 residues: CASSYGSSGEETQYF. For the CDR3, the DNA is TGTGCCAGCAGTTACGGGTCTAGCGGGGAAGAGACCCAGTACTTC.

V gene TRBV5-1 combines with J gene TRBJ1-1; 12 positions match TRBD1. The CDR3 runs to 16 residues. Germline assignment: CDR1 SGHRS and CDR2 YFSETQ. V lost 6 bases, J lost 7 bases, and 13 bases stayed unmatched. In DNA, the CDR3 is TGCGCCAGCAACGGAGGGACAGGGGGCGTCTTCGGTGAAGCTTTCTTT. Protein: CASNGGTGGVFGEAFF.

The rearrangement joins TRBV5-1 to TRBJ2-5, with unresolved D. This CDR3 region has 16 residues. Germline CDR1 SGHRS, CDR2 YFSETQ. The germline V and J ends were trimmed by 1 base and 2 bases, with 15 bases remaining between them. The CDR3 coding sequence is TGCGCCAGCAGCTTGACTGATTATCGCACTCAAGAGACCCAGTACTTC. Its protein is CASSLTDYRTQETQYF.

This chain uses TRBV7-3 with TRBJ2-5; either TRBD1 or TRBD2 may fit D (5 bases each). Germline V gene lookup returns CDR1 SGHTA and CDR2 FQGTGA. V lost 0 bases to trimming and J lost 5 bases, with 16 bases between them. This CDR3 contains 16 residues. CDR3 loop: CASSLTSGTPGETQYF. The CDR3 DNA follows: TGTGCCAGCAGCTTAACGTCCGGGACCCCGGGGGAGACCCAGTACTTC.

V and J are TRBV10-1 and TRBJ2-7; TRBD2 matches at 7 bases. This CDR3 comprises 15 residues. J was trimmed by 2 bases and V by 0 bases; bases with no gene match: 4. Germline lookup yields CDR1 WNHNN and CDR2 SYGVQD (reference sequence). The CDR3, as DNA: TGCGCCAGCAGTGAGTCCGGGACTATTCCCTACGAGCAGTACTTC. This sequence encodes CASSESGTIPYEQYF.

CDR3 DNA sequence: TGCAGCGTTCAGACAAGCTCCTACGAGCAGTACTTC. Translated, it gives CSVQTSSYEQYF. V gene TRBV29-1 combines with J gene TRBJ2-7, with D hard to call. Germline-derived CDR1 and CDR2 are SQVTM and ANQGSEA. Trimming took off 5 bases at V and 0 bases at J, with 8 bases between the two ends. CDR3 length: 12 amino acids.

The genes are TRBV20-1 and TRBJ1-4, with 7 bases identical to TRBD1. The CDR3 totals 13 residues. Germline CDR1 reads DFQATT; CDR2 reads SNEGSKA (reference sequence). CDR3 DNA sequence: TGCAGCGCTCCCGGGACAGCTAATGAAAAACTGTTTTTT. Translating gives CSAPGTANEKLFF.

V gene TRBV5-1 combines with J gene TRBJ2-5; perhaps TRBD2 as D (7 bases). Looked up from germline, CDR1 is SGHRS and CDR2 is YFSETQ. The CDR3 is made up of 15 amino acids. V shed 0 bases and J shed 5 bases, with 14 bases lying between them. This chain's CDR3 is CASSLDRGAGETQYF. The CDR3 DNA sequence: TGCGCCAGCAGCTTGGACCGGGGGGCAGGGGAGACCCAGTACTTC.

This clonotype has only a few counts. The J gene is TRBJ2-7, the V gene TRBV7-9, with a weak D call TRBD2 (5 bases). The CDR3 is made up of 12 amino acids. The germline CDR1 and CDR2 sequences are SEHNR and FQNEAQ (reference sequence). V dropped 6 bases and J dropped 5 bases, with 11 bases sitting between them. The CDR3 region is CASRGGGNEQYF. The DNA of the CDR3 is TGTGCCAGCAGGGGCGGAGGTAACGAGCAGTACTTC.

This clonotype occurred a few times. In DNA form, the CDR3 reads TGCGCCAGCAGCTTGGCTACAGGGGACCTCCGGGAAAAACTGTTTTTT. This encodes CASSLATGDLREKLFF. The rearrangement uses TRBV5-1 and TRBJ1-4; 7 positions agree with TRBD1. Trimming removed 0 bases from V and 8 bases from J; junction bases left unmatched: 10. The CDR3 covers 16 residues. CDR1 and CDR2 from the germline V gene are SGHRS and YFSETQ. Supplemented by reference TRBV5-1 and TRBJ1-4, the full variable domain reads KAGVTQTPRYLIKTRGQQVTLSCSPISGHRSVSWYQQTPGQGLQFLFEYFSETQRNKGNFPGRFSGRQFSNSRSEMNVSTLELGDSALYLCASSLATGDLREKLFFGSGTQLSVL.

In the case of this clonotype: Because it lacks the conserved phenylalanine or tryptophan at the end, this CDR3 is likely a read error. The rearrangement joins TRBV10-3 to TRBJ2-7, with D possibly matching TRBD2 (6 bases). Germline V gene sequence: CDR1 ENHRY, CDR2 SYGVKD. V was clipped by 2 bases and J by 1 base, with 18 bases between them. The CDR3 sequence is 17 residues long. CDR3: CAISEGGTDGGSYEQYS. CDR3 nucleotide sequence: TGTGCCATCAGTGAGGGAGGGACCGATGGTGGTTCCTACGAGCAGTACTCC.

This chain joins TRBV3-1 and TRBJ2-7; no clear D. The CDR3 consists of 10 residues. Trimming left V 7 bases short and J 5 bases short, with 6 bases between. Germline CDR1 and CDR2: LGHDT and YNNKEL (reference sequence). DNA for the CDR3: TGTGCCAGCACCCCCCACGAGCAGTACTTC. It encodes CASTPHEQYF.

In this sample, this clonotype turned up a few times. This rearrangement joins TRBV7-2 to TRBJ2-5, with TRBD2 identical over 9 bases. This CDR3 is 17 amino acids long. Germline V gene sequence: CDR1 SGHTA, CDR2 FQGNSA. Trimming took 1 base from V and 3 from J; bases not matched to a gene: 9. The CDR3 is CASSLGIAGGGEETQYF. DNA for the CDR3: TGTGCCAGCAGCTTAGGGATCGCGGGGGGGGGTGAAGAGACCCAGTACTTC.

This sequence joins TRBV10-3 and TRBJ2-6, with D uncertain. The CDR3 extends over 15 amino acids. Germline V gives CDR1 ENHRY, CDR2 SYGVKD. V was pared by 3 bases and J by 0 bases, with 6 bases between. The CDR3 sequence: CAISDVSSGANVLTF. DNA of the CDR3: TGTGCCATCAGTGATGTGAGCTCTGGGGCCAACGTCCTGACTTTC.

This chain links TRBV12-3 or TRBV12-4 with TRBJ2-1; D gene unclear. This CDR3 is built from 14 residues. Trimming took off 6 bases at V and 8 bases at J, with 17 bases between the two ends. The CDR3 DNA reads TGTGCCAGCAGCCCCAATCCCGGCGGCTATGAGCAGTTCTTC. This encodes CASSPNPGGYEQFF.

This clonotype was seen only a few times. This chain uses TRBV4-3 with TRBJ1-6, with 7 bases fitting TRBD1. There are 15 residues in the CDR3. Germline V gives CDR1 LGHNA, CDR2 YSLEER. The trim removed 6 bases at V and 7 bases at J, leaving 9 bases unmatched. DNA for the CDR3: TGCGCCAGCAGACGAGACAGGGACGGCAATTCACCCCTCCACTTT. Encoded protein: CASRRDRDGNSPLHF.

This clonotype was observed at least ten times. V gene TRBV6-5 combines with J gene TRBJ2-6; D perhaps matches TRBD1 (5 bases). Trimming shortened V by 10 bases and J by 4 bases, and 17 bases separated the two germline ends. This CDR3 comprises 15 residues. The germline V gene has CDR1 MNHEY and CDR2 SVGAGI. For the CDR3, the DNA is TGTGCCATTGGCCAGGGATATACCGGGGCCAACGTCCTGACTTTC. It is translated as CAIGQGYTGANVLTF.

Note on this clonotype: Here the CDR3 omits its conserved ending phenylalanine or tryptophan, so a read error is the likely source. V is TRBV4-3 and J is TRBJ2-2, with no clear D. The CDR3 has 16 residues. Germline V gene lookup returns CDR1 LGHNA and CDR2 YSLEER. The V and J ends lost 0 bases and 1 base respectively, with 9 bases between them. The CDR3, as DNA: TGCGCCAGCAGCCAAGATGCCAGGATGAACACCGGGGAGCTGTTTATT. It codes for CASSQDARMNTGELFI.

This clonotype appeared a few times. This chain uses TRBV7-9 with TRBJ1-1; 8 bases are shared with TRBD1. CDR1 and CDR2 (germline): SEHNR, FQNEAQ (reference sequence). The CDR3 has 17 residues. V lost 5 bases, J lost 0 bases, and 11 bases stayed unmatched. The CDR3 spells CASSSAAGTGLNTEAFF. Here the CDR3 DNA reads TGTGCCAGCAGCAGCGCGGCCGGGACAGGCCTGAACACTGAAGCTTTCTTT.

The genes are TRBV10-1 and TRBJ2-1, with D possibly matching TRBD2 (6 bases). The CDR3 length is 13 residues. V was clipped by 3 bases and J by 5 bases, with 8 bases between them. Germline lookup yields CDR1 WNHNN and CDR2 SYGVQD (reference sequence). The CDR3, as DNA: TGCGCCAGCAGTGAAGGACTAAACAATGAGCAGTTCTTC. It translates to CASSEGLNNEQFF.

There are a few counts of this clonotype. V and J are TRBV7-3 and TRBJ2-1, with 7 bases fitting TRBD2. This CDR3 spans 14 amino acids. Per the germline V gene, CDR1 is SGHTA and CDR2 is FQGTGA. Losses at the gene ends were 3 bases for V and 8 bases for J; bases not matched to a gene: 7. CDR3 amino acids: CASSFASAGDEQFF. The CDR3 DNA follows: TGTGCCAGCAGCTTTGCTTCCGCGGGGGATGAGCAGTTCTTC.

The chain couples TRBV6-2 or TRBV6-3 to TRBJ2-3; the D is unclear. The CDR3 sequence is 16 residues long. Trimming left V 6 bases short and J 2 bases short, with 18 bases between. Germline V CDR1 and CDR2: MNHEY, SVGEGT. CDR3 protein: CASSLPQDLTTDTQYF. The CDR3 DNA reads TGTGCCAGCAGCCTCCCTCAGGACCTCACCACAGATACGCAGTATTTT.

This clonotype was observed a handful of times. V usage is TRBV15 and J usage is TRBJ2-5, with D perhaps assigned TRBD1 or TRBD2 (5 bases each). CDR1 LNHNV and CDR2 YYDKDF come from the germline V gene (reference sequence). Trimming removed 3 bases at V and 4 bases at J, with 15 bases between. This CDR3 is 15 amino acids long. The CDR3: CATSSGTAVPETQYF. In nucleotides, the CDR3 is TGTGCCACCAGCAGCGGGACCGCGGTTCCAGAGACCCAGTACTTC.

This clonotype appeared a few times. The V call is TRBV4-1, the J call TRBJ2-1, with 11 bases lining up with TRBD2. The V gene's germline CDR1 is MGHRA and CDR2 YSYEKL. The CDR3 contains 17 residues. Losses at the gene ends were 3 bases for V and 0 bases for J; bases not matched to a gene: 4. The CDR3 nucleotides are TGCGCCAGCAGCCATCCTAGCGGGGGGTCCTCCTACAATGAGCAGTTCTTC. It yields the protein CASSHPSGGSSYNEQFF.

V usage is TRBV12-3 or TRBV12-4 and J usage is TRBJ2-5, with 9 bases lining up with TRBD2. Trimming removed 9 bases from V and 4 bases from J; junction bases left unmatched: 21. The CDR3 runs to 18 residues. CDR3 region: CARRPGLAFTVVGETQYF. The CDR3 DNA reads as TGTGCCAGGAGGCCGGGACTAGCTTTTACAGTGGTTGGAGAGACCCAGTACTTC.